What follows describes a single T cell receptor (beta chain). This entry belongs to a study of OX40 agonist ivuxolimab in advanced cancers. Trimming took 5 bases from V and 7 from J; bases not matched to a gene: 5. CDR1 SGHAT and CDR2 FQDESV come from the germline V gene (reference sequence). The CDR3 has 15 residues. Repertoires were generated with immunoSEQ multiplex PCR, while TCRdb's copy carries only in-frame clones and drops some. The sample has about 73,000 clones; around 89% are singletons. Sample: CD4+ or CD8+ T cells sorted from blood, taken in a trial of the OX40 agonist ivuxolimab. This chain uses TRBV11-1 with TRBJ2-3, with 14 bases identical to TRBD2. The receptor's source is an adult with an advanced solid tumor such as melanoma, head and neck, liver or kidney cancer. In nucleotides, the CDR3 is TGTGCCAGCAGCCCGACTAGCGGGAGGGCAAATACGCAGTATTTT. This sequence encodes CASSPTSGRANTQYF.